This T cell receptor (beta chain) appears in the sequencing data of a study of OX40 agonist ivuxolimab in advanced cancers. Across the whole study: Patients assigned to dose escalation were diagnosed with hepatocellular carcinoma, melanoma, renal cell or head and neck cancer. One hepatocellular carcinoma and two cutaneous melanoma patients partially responded.

Germline CDR1 is SGDLS and CDR2 is YYNGEE. With 3 bases clipped from V and 9 bases from J, the junction kept 9 bases outside the gene matches. The CDR3 length is 15 residues. Assay: immunoSEQ multiplex PCR; the TCRdb copy retains only in-frame clones and omits some. The sample yields about 61,000 clones, roughly 90% seen once. Blood sampling was done at baseline, cycle 4 day 1, and cycle 7 day 1. This clone was detected once. The specimen comprised CD4+ or CD8+ T cells sorted from blood, sampled in a trial of the OX40 agonist ivuxolimab. The chain carries TRBV9 and TRBJ2-1; TRBD2 matches 10 bases. This sequence originates from an adult with an advanced solid tumor such as melanoma, head and neck, liver or kidney cancer. In DNA form, the CDR3 reads TGTGCCAGCAGCGAAGCGGGAGGGCCAGGTAGTGAGCAGTTCTTC. Translated, it gives CASSEAGGPGSEQFF.